Shown below are 16 T cell receptor beta chains from a single sample sequenced in a study of T cell responses to AZD1222 COVID-19 vaccine. Libraries were prepared by immunoSEQ multiplex PCR; TCRdb keeps only in-frame clonotypes and omits some of them. Here the sample spans tens of thousands of clones, around 82% being singletons. This sample comprised peripheral blood, obtained 28 days after the second AZD1222 dose. The receptor source for this set is an adult who received the AZD1222 COVID-19 vaccine.

The chain links TRBV14 to TRBJ2-2, with a possible D match to TRBD2 (6 bases). Trimming removed 2 bases from V and 4 bases from J, with 11 bases in between. This CDR3 comprises 15 residues. Per the germline V gene, CDR1 is SGHDN and CDR2 is FVKESK. The DNA for the CDR3 is TGTGCCAGCAGCCAATGGGAGGAGGCCACCGGGGAGCTGTTTTTT. Its protein product is CASSQWEEATGELFF.

The CDR3 nucleotides read TGTGCCAGTAGTCGGGACGCGGACTATGGCTACACCTTC. Translation: CASSRDADYGYTF. The chain links TRBV19 to TRBJ1-2; D is possibly TRBD1 (5 bases). V was cut by 5 bases and J by 3 bases, with 10 bases left in between. This CDR3 comprises 13 residues. Per germline, CDR1 LNHDA and CDR2 SQIVND (reference sequence).

The rearrangement joins TRBV19 to TRBJ2-7, with a possible D match to TRBD2 (6 bases). With 5 bases removed from V and 4 bases from J, the gap between germline ends came to 18 bases. Germline assignment: CDR1 LNHDA and CDR2 SQIVND (reference sequence). The CDR3 has 15 amino acids. The CDR3 loop reads CASSADINGGYEQYF. The CDR3 DNA reads TGTGCCAGTAGTGCCGACATCAACGGGGGTTACGAGCAGTACTTC.

The chain links TRBV5-6 to TRBJ1-1; D is possibly TRBD1 (5 bases). Germline CDR1 and CDR2: SGHDT and YYEEEE. Between the trimmed V and J ends, which lost 4 bases and 0 bases, there was a span of 19 bases. The CDR3 has 17 residues. The CDR3 region has the DNA TGTGCCAGCAGCGCCGGGACTAGGGGTTTTTTGAACACTGAAGCTTTCTTT. Translated: CASSAGTRGFLNTEAFF. The whole variable domain, filled in from reference TRBV5-6 and TRBJ1-1, reads DAGVTQSPTHLIKTRGQQVTLRCSPKSGHDTVSWYQQALGQGPQFIFQYYEEEERQRGNFPDRFSGHQFPNYSSELNVNALLLGDSALYLCASSAGTRGFLNTEAFFGQGTRLTVV.

The chain combines TRBV3-1 (or the pseudogene TRBV3-2) with TRBJ1-1; D is uncertain. V lost 2 bases to trimming and J lost 4 bases, with 11 bases between them. Germline CDR1 reads LGHDT; CDR2 reads YNNKEL (reference sequence). The CDR3 is 14 residues long. CDR3 DNA sequence: TGTGCCAGCAGCCAAATAGCTCGTGGCACTGAAGCTTTCTTT. Translating gives CASSQIARGTEAFF.

The rearrangement uses TRBV3-1 (or the pseudogene TRBV3-2) and TRBJ2-7, with D unclear. The CDR3 runs 11 residues. Germline-derived CDR1 and CDR2 are LGHDT and YNNKEL (reference sequence). V was pared by 4 bases and J by 3 bases, with 4 bases between. Here the CDR3 DNA reads TGTGCCAGCAGCCTACACTACGAGCAGTACTTC. It translates to CASSLHYEQYF.

The chain couples TRBV4-3 to TRBJ1-4; TRBD1 matches at 8 bases. The CDR3 sequence is 18 residues long. Germline lookup yields CDR1 LGHNA and CDR2 YSLEER. V was pared by 1 base and J by 8 bases, with 15 bases of the junction left unmatched. The CDR3 nucleotides are TGCGCCAGCAGCCAAGGGCTTGTGCGGGGACAGGCCCAGGAAAAACTGTTTTTT. Translation: CASSQGLVRGQAQEKLFF.

This clone was observed a handful of times. The genes are TRBV10-2 and TRBJ2-1; 10 nucleotides align to TRBD2. Germline-derived CDR1 and CDR2 are WSHSY and SAAADI. The CDR3 covers 16 residues. Germline trimming cut 3 bases from V and 7 bases from J; bases unmatched to any gene: 9. The CDR3 DNA is TGCGCCAGCAGTGATGTAAGCGGGGGGGACATAAATGAGCAGTTCTTC. Amino acids: CASSDVSGGDINEQFF.

The chain combines TRBV19 with TRBJ1-5; 8 positions agree with TRBD1. Per the germline V gene, CDR1 is LNHDA and CDR2 is SQIVND (reference sequence). The CDR3 totals 15 residues. The ends lost 5 bases at V and 1 base at J; junction bases unmatched: 4. CDR3 coding DNA: TGTGCCAGTAGTGAGGACAGGGCAAGCAATCAGCCCCAGCATTTT. This encodes CASSEDRASNQPQHF.

This clone came up once. CDR3 loop: CASYRSAGGTDEQFF. CDR3 nucleotide sequence: TGTGCCAGCTACCGATCAGCGGGAGGCACGGATGAGCAGTTCTTC. The gene calls are TRBV6-5 and TRBJ2-1; 9 nucleotides agree with TRBD2. In germline, CDR1 is MNHEY, CDR2 SVGAGI. The CDR3 runs to 15 residues. Unmatched junction bases numbered 13, after V lost 8 bases and J lost 8 bases.

The count of this clone is one. The chain uses TRBV28 and TRBJ1-5; D gene unclear. The CDR3 is 15 amino acids. Trimming left V 4 bases short and J 0 bases short, with 10 bases between. CDR1 MDHEN and CDR2 SYDVKM come from the germline V gene. The CDR3 loop reads CASSYPDASNQPQHF. DNA for the CDR3: TGTGCCAGCAGTTACCCTGACGCTAGCAATCAGCCCCAGCATTTT.

The chain is built from TRBV5-6 and TRBJ1-6; TRBD1 aligns across 7 bases. CDR1 and CDR2 from the germline V gene are SGHDT and YYEEEE. Trimming at V came to 7 bases and at J to 3 bases, leaving 13 bases not matched to a gene. This CDR3 is 17 amino acids long. CDR3 protein: CASAPRSGGVYNSPLHF. The CDR3 DNA reads TGTGCCAGCGCCCCCCGGTCAGGGGGAGTCTATAATTCACCCCTCCACTTT.

This clone was recorded once. The chain carries TRBV19 and TRBJ2-3; 7 bases fit TRBD2. Germline V CDR1 and CDR2: LNHDA, SQIVND (reference sequence). Germline trimming cut 5 bases from V and 5 bases from J; bases unmatched to any gene: 10. CDR3 length: 15 amino acids. In DNA, the CDR3 is TGTGCCAGTAGTGCTGGGGGGGTCGGAAGAGATACGCAGTATTTT. Translated: CASSAGGVGRDTQYF.

The gene calls are TRBV7-9 and TRBJ2-3, with 9 bases aligning to TRBD2. Germline CDR1 is SEHNR and CDR2 is FQNEAQ (reference sequence). Trimming took 8 bases from V and 4 from J; bases not matched to a gene: 7. CDR3 length: 14 amino acids. Here the CDR3 DNA reads TGTGCCAGCGAGGCGGGAGGGTTCTCAGATACGCAGTATTTT. Protein product: CASEAGGFSDTQYF. Combining the CDR3 with reference TRBV7-9 and TRBJ2-3 gives the whole variable domain DTGVSQNPRHKITKRGQNVTFRCDPISEHNRLYWYRQTLGQGPEFLTYFQNEAQLEKSRLLSDRFSAERPKGSFSTLEIQRTEQGDSAMYLCASEAGGFSDTQYFGPGTRLTVL.

The chain is built from TRBV27 and TRBJ2-1; 7 nucleotides line up with TRBD2. V dropped 6 bases and J dropped 9; count of bases not matched to a gene: 14. The CDR3 extends over 15 amino acids. Germline CDR1 is MNHEY and CDR2 is SMNVEV (reference sequence). CDR3 sequence: CASRPLRLAGVEQFF. CDR3 in DNA: TGTGCCAGCAGACCTCTCCGACTAGCCGGGGTTGAGCAGTTCTTC.

This clone was seen a handful of times. V and J are TRBV6-5 and TRBJ1-3; no definite D call. Per germline, CDR1 MNHEY and CDR2 SVGAGI. With 6 bases removed from V and 3 bases from J, the gap between germline ends came to 12 bases. This CDR3 contains 14 residues. The CDR3 nucleotides read TGTGCCAGCAGCGAGGGAGAGGATGGAAACACCATATATTTT. This codes for CASSEGEDGNTIYF.